This T cell receptor (beta chain) stems from a study of T cell repertoires in cytomegalovirus infection. Findings and limits, study-wide: Using cumulative public TCR beta family frequency, the authors identified those who carried CMV together with the relevant HLA. HLA-C-restricted CMV-specific TCR beta clonotypes prevailed in the ex vivo response.

The trim removed 3 bases at V and 5 bases at J, leaving 19 bases unmatched. The CDR3 runs to 20 residues. The germline CDR1 and CDR2 sequences are MDHEN and SYDVKM. TCRdb ran MiXCR on the reads and lists one entry per CDR3 protein. The table records roughly 230,000 distinct CDR3 sequences, over 15% of them present only once. For this clonotype: As yet, its antigen is unknown.

V usage is TRBV28 and J usage is TRBJ2-1, with 10 positions matching TRBD2. Sequencing was carried out using CD8+ T cells from PBMCs. The receptor was isolated from a human donor in good health (CMV status not recorded). Some clones in this sample may be carry-over from other donors' samples. This CDR3 is CASSFDRGTSESFLHNEQFF. In nucleotides, the CDR3 is TGTGCCAGCAGTTTTGACAGAGGGACTAGCGAGTCATTTCTTCACAATGAGCAGTTCTTC.